This is a list of T cell receptor beta chains from one sample in a study of cytomegalovirus exposure and HLA in healthy donors. TCRdb's table, derived via immunoSEQ multiplex PCR, lists solely in-frame clones and lacks some. The sample lists a few hundred thousand clones; over 90% were seen once. Sequenced material: PBMCs. The receptors were gathered from a girl aged 2 to 10 in good health and CMV-seronegative. Both conserved end residues are part of each CDR3. A D gene is named only where the DNA matches it firmly. Where a row states a size, it is once, few, many or the class of an expanded clone; other rows omit it.

size	V	D	J	CDR3	DNA
NA	TRBV18	NA	TRBJ2-3	CASSGGTRTDTQYF	TGTGCCAGCTCGGGGGGTACACGCACAGATACGCAGTATTTT
once	TRBV2	TRBD1	TRBJ2-7	CASSEARDRARSSYEQYF	TGTGCCAGCAGTGAAGCCCGGGACAGGGCTCGGAGCTCCTACGAGCAGTACTTC
NA	TRBV5-1	NA	TRBJ1-3	CASSPTGISGNTIYF	TGCGCCAGCAGCCCAACCGGTATCTCTGGAAACACCATATATTTT
once	TRBV30	NA	TRBJ2-4	CAWARDRGTEISGTSGVAKNIQYF	TGTGCCTGGGCCCGGGACAGGGGAACCGAAATTTCCGGGACTAGCGGTGTGGCCAAAAACATTCAGTACTTC
NA	TRBV5-4	NA	TRBJ2-7	CASRRDKTSYEQYF	TGTGCCAGCAGGAGGGACAAGACGAGCTACGAGCAGTACTTC
NA	TRBV12-5	NA	TRBJ2-1	CASGFGTGYQGEQFF	TGTGCTAGTGGTTTTGGTACAGGGTATCAGGGTGAGCAGTTCTTC
NA	TRBV25-1	TRBD1	TRBJ1-1	CASSEQGGEAFF	TGTGCCAGCAGTGAGCAGGGGGGAGAAGCTTTCTTT
few	TRBV10-3	TRBD1	TRBJ1-4	CAISDPRQGGEKLFF	TGTGCCATCAGTGATCCCCGACAGGGGGGTGAAAAACTGTTTTTT
once	TRBV4-1	TRBD2	TRBJ2-2	CASSQASGTPLTGELFF	TGCGCCAGCAGCCAAGCTAGCGGGACCCCATTAACCGGGGAGCTGTTTTTT
NA	TRBV5-4	NA	TRBJ2-7	CASSLVDGNGEQYF	TGTGCCAGCAGCTTGGTTGACGGGAACGGTGAGCAGTACTTC